This TCR beta chain was found in a study of cytomegalovirus exposure and HLA in healthy donors (dated by TCRdb to about 2017). About the investigation overall: In an earlier analysis of under 600 of the donors, 276 Gb of sequence data and some 100 million unique TCR beta sequences from roughly 200 million T cells were reported. The study profiled the T cell repertoires of approximately 700 subjects by immunosequencing and related them to cytomegalovirus serostatus. In a later analysis, previously published TCR beta repertoires from hundreds of donors were re-analyzed and high-resolution HLA genotyping was added so that TCR occurrence patterns could be studied. Both class I and class II loci were covered by HLA typing, at four-digit resolution. Roughly 300 gigabases of sequencing data and approximately 80 million unique TCR sequences were included in an early release covering about 620 HLA-typed donors. In a later genetic analysis, genome-wide SNP genotypes for about three fifths of the roughly 670 donors were used, and that subset was treated as a discovery cohort. The aim of the study was to test whether cataloging public T cell receptors could identify signatures of past pathogen exposure. A handful of DR-DQ haplotypes were handled as single units for association and clustering because linkage in the cohort was strong. The genetic ancestry cluster associated with self-reported Caucasian donors included 81% of the 300 to 450 genotyped donors. Donor age, sex, ethnicity and CMV serostatus were compiled together with the repertoire data. The study combined high-throughput TCR immunosequencing, statistical association of individual TCRs with disease status, and machine learning to predict cytomegalovirus infection status. All discovery cohort repertoires had been generated on a single sequencing platform. To decide whether each TCR beta V gene segment behaved as functional or pseudogenic, an earlier analysis of nearly 600 of the donors relied on high-throughput TCR beta sequencing. A separate validation cohort of 100 to 150 different subjects was used in addition to the roughly 670-subject first cohort. Among a few hundred genotyped donors of the cohort, an average of approximately 240,000 unique TCR beta nucleotide sequences were sequenced per donor, 15% to 20% of them non-productive. Typing coverage varied by locus: roughly 620-640 donors for A, B, C, DRB1 and DQB1; 522 for DQA1; nearly 610 for DPA1; 450 to 480 for DPB1. Rather than using new phenotypic data, the later analysis identified candidate immune exposures from TCR beta sequences and from how often those sequences occurred across donors. Beyond this particular receptor, the publication reports: At a false discovery rate of 0.05, a later analysis linked 16,000 or so TCR beta sequences to specific HLA alleles. The classifier was reported to diagnose cytomegalovirus status with high specificity and sensitivity in both the original and validation cohorts. Because HLA typing was missing for some donors at each locus, association tests included only the typed subset. A further reported finding was that TCR beta sequences accurately predicted the HLA-A and HLA-B alleles for most subjects in the first cohort. In a later analysis, most CMV-associated TCR beta chains were found to appear HLA-restricted, with HLA associations seemingly driven largely by CMV exposure. Across donors, most TCR sequences were observed very rarely, whereas some public TCRs were present in many individuals. A later genetic analysis reported fewer N-insertions in productive TCRs among donors in an Asian-associated ancestry cluster than the roughly 650-donor mean. A later analysis found that HLA-associated TCR beta chains were more clonally expanded and had lower generation probabilities than equally common non-associated chains. Correlated functional status among segregating V segments might reflect linkage disequilibrium, but an unknown experimental factor could not be ruled out. An association between a missense DCLRE1C variant and V-gene and J-gene trimming of TCR beta chains was found in a later genetic analysis and replicated in an independent cohort. Several of the top co-occurrence clusters appeared to be linked to parvovirus B19, influenza, CMV and Epstein-Barr virus, according to a later analysis. A total of roughly 160 TCR beta chains were listed by the study as associated with cytomegalovirus. This cohort had only TCR beta chains sequenced, and the lack of alpha or paired-chain data limited which features could be detected. Broadly in line with IMGT annotations, most TCR beta V segments showed up in productive rearrangements about 87% or about 30% of the time in an earlier analysis of around 600 of the donors. About 17 rarely observed V segments, including chromosome 9 orphons, were excluded from the earlier analysis of some 590 of the donors because counts were too low. When HLA alleles, especially DR and DQ, strongly co-occurred, TCR associations were difficult to assign to individual alleles. A few of the identified cytomegalovirus-associated TCR beta chains were confirmed in vitro to be specific for cytomegalovirus antigens. The authors suggested that the approach could potentially be extended to other disease states and immunological phenotypes. For the cohort, immune exposure information was limited to CMV serostatus. In a later analysis, TCR association rates were found to vary across HLA loci, with the most associated TCRs seen for DRB1 alleles and the fewest for HLA-C alleles. Some IMGT-functional V segments, including TRBV6-2 and TRBV6-3, could not be distinguished by the 87-base-pair reads and were therefore excluded. Sequencing depth was assumed to be roughly uniform across donors in the presence/absence analyses, though that assumption may not hold. The sequencing pipeline was judged likely to have produced a cluster of highly shared sequence variants as a technical artifact.

Trimming takes 5 bases from V and 5 bases from J, and the germline ends sit 15 bases apart. In the germline V gene, CDR1 corresponds to SGHVS and CDR2 to FNYEAQ. The CDR3, from cysteine to phenylalanine, totals 14 residues. The DNA shown is the 42-base CDR3, in frame from base 1. The library was generated by the immunoSEQ multiplex PCR assay. For the multiplex PCR, a mixture combining 60 forward primers for TCR Vbeta segments and 13 reverse primers for TCR Jbeta segments was used. The CDR3 region of rearranged TCR beta genes was amplified from genomic DNA with a multiplex PCR assay. The Illumina HiSeq System was used to sequence the amplified TCR beta libraries as 87-base-pair reads. As for the original processing: A later analysis counted about 80 million unique TCR beta chains across the 700 or so repertoires, and 10 million to 12 million of these chains were shared by at least two donors. Raw reads were error-corrected and collapsed into unique sequences with a nearest-neighbor algorithm that merged closely related sequences to remove PCR and sequencing errors. To assign V, D and J gene segments, CDR3 sequences were aligned to IMGT reference sequences. Each retained sequence needed at least a six-nucleotide match to both a V gene segment and a J gene segment. A rearrangement counted as productive if the CDR3 had no stop codons and remained in frame with V and J, and every other rearrangement counted as non-productive. CDR3 was defined by IMGT convention, running from the second conserved V-encoded cysteine to the conserved J-encoded phenylalanine. The earlier analysis of about 620 of the donors excluded sequences that lacked an unambiguous match to a single V gene segment. An earlier analysis of a few hundred of the donors called V segments functional above 56.7% productive rearrangements and segregating when the between-donor standard deviation exceeded 5%. A statistical classification framework was built to diagnose cytomegalovirus status from the catalog of TCR beta chain sequences. A later analysis assigned V and J genes by comparing TCR nucleotide sequences with IMGT/GENE-DB human TR gene sequences. The TCRdist pipeline was used in a later analysis to assign CDR3 sequences and most-parsimonious VDJ recombination scenarios. In a later analysis, every TCR beta chain was defined by the combination of its CDR3 amino acid sequence and its V-gene family, and reads without a unique V-gene family were dropped. In a later analysis, fewer than 600 highly shared, low-generation-probability nucleotide sequences were removed to address suspected cross-contamination and a sequencing artifact. For each public chain, a later analysis derived a clonal expansion index from normalized ranks of inferred template counts within each repertoire. In a later analysis, generation probabilities were computed using a VDJ recombination model fitted to out-of-frame rearrangements, and the results were checked against IGoR. In a later analysis, TCR-TCR, TCR-HLA and TCR-CMV co-occurrence was scored with hypergeometric tests, and a repertoire-size bias correction was applied to TCR pairs. To estimate false discovery rates, a later analysis permuted the HLA or CMV assignments 20 times. In a later analysis, co-occurring TCRs were grouped using DBSCAN, with TCRdist sequence similarity added in when clustering inside HLA-allele-positive subsets. Repertoires with fewer than 30,000 or more than 120,000 public chains, plus five repertoires with anomalous nucleotide sharing, were excluded from co-occurrence clustering. As stored in TCRdb, this immuneACCESS dataset retains in-frame rearrangements with V and J assigned. A fraction of the clones does not appear; measured against another copy, unresolved V genes explain less than half of the discrepancy, and the remainder lacks a known reason. V and J calls and clone size are given by that table; D and trimming were obtained from the DNA. This sample is represented by approximately 78,000 clones; 65% to 70% of them were singletons. About a fifth of the sample belongs to the ten largest clones.

The cohort consisted of 600 to 750 healthy bone marrow donors. At the time of sampling, all cohort members were nominally healthy, though unrecorded immune exposures were likely present. The donor tested CMV seropositive and was one of the 289 seropositive cohort members. A peripheral blood sample was provided by each donor, and peripheral blood mononuclear cells were used for TCR beta sequencing. The Qiagen DNeasy Blood Extraction Kit was used to extract genomic DNA from the blood cell samples. A remark on this clone: No cognate antigen has been identified for it. No base quality information exists; no much larger clone differs at one position.

The sample consisted of PBMCs. The receptor comes from a man in his forties or fifties in good health and CMV-seropositive. The V and J segments used are TRBV7-6 and TRBJ1-1; no confident D gene assignment can be made. The CDR3 protein: CASSRERGTTEAFF. The nucleotide sequence reads TGTGCCAGCAGCCGAGAGCGGGGTACGACTGAAGCTTTCTTT.